The rows below give T cell receptor beta chains drawn from one sample of a study of identical twins. From the 5' RACE reads, TCRdb called clonotypes with MiXCR, one entry per CDR3 protein. The table shows approximately 890,000 distinct CDR3 sequences, with around 12% occurring only once. The data were also submitted as part of a second study, on yellow fever vaccine responses in identical twins.

The sequenced material came from PBMCs. The source is a woman in her late teens or twenties in good health. Each CDR3 is given with its conserved first and last residue. The order of the fields is D gene, V gene, clone size, J gene, CDR3 protein, CDR3 DNA. D genes are given only for firm matches. Not every row has a clone size; where given, it reads once, few, many or a size class.

d_gene: NA; v_gene: TRBV29-1; abundance: many; j_gene: TRBJ2-1; CDR3aa: CSVDGTYNEQFF; CDR3nt: TGCAGCGTAGACGGGACCTACAATGAGCAGTTCTTC
d_gene: NA; v_gene: TRBV7-9; abundance: many; j_gene: TRBJ1-6; CDR3aa: CASSWGLQDLHF; CDR3nt: TGTGCCAGCAGCTGGGGACTCCAGGACCTCCACTTT
d_gene: NA; v_gene: TRBV28; abundance: NA; j_gene: TRBJ1-2; CDR3aa: CASSQRQTGYTF; CDR3nt: TGTGCCAGCAGTCAAAGACAGACTGGCTACACCTTC
d_gene: NA; v_gene: TRBV20-1; abundance: NA; j_gene: TRBJ1-2; CDR3aa: CSAEADFANYGYTF; CDR3nt: TGCAGTGCTGAAGCGGATTTTGCTAACTATGGCTACACCTTC
d_gene: NA; v_gene: TRBV10-3; abundance: few; j_gene: TRBJ2-1; CDR3aa: CAAQRTLGLREQFF; CDR3nt: TGTGCCGCACAACGGACACTAGGTCTTAGGGAGCAGTTCTTC
d_gene: TRBD2; v_gene: TRBV20-1; abundance: NA; j_gene: TRBJ2-1; CDR3aa: CSAPSVGGNNEQFF; CDR3nt: TGCAGTGCGCCAAGCGTCGGGGGGAACAATGAGCAGTTCTTC
d_gene: TRBD2; v_gene: TRBV20-1; abundance: few; j_gene: TRBJ2-3; CDR3aa: CSASQLAGGSTDTQYF; CDR3nt: TGCAGTGCTTCTCAGCTAGCGGGAGGGTCCACAGATACGCAGTATTTT
d_gene: NA; v_gene: TRBV12-3/TRBV12-4; abundance: few; j_gene: TRBJ2-3; CDR3aa: CASSPRGGRSTDTQYF; CDR3nt: TGTGCCAGCAGTCCAAGGGGTGGCCGGAGCACAGATACGCAGTATTTT
d_gene: NA; v_gene: TRBV7-3; abundance: many; j_gene: TRBJ2-2; CDR3aa: CASSLGFGELFF; CDR3nt: TGTGCCAGCAGTCTTGGGTTCGGGGAGCTGTTTTTT
d_gene: TRBD2; v_gene: TRBV2; abundance: NA; j_gene: TRBJ2-2; CDR3aa: CASSYEPLAGGANTGELFF; CDR3nt: TGTGCCAGCAGTTACGAACCACTAGCGGGGGGTGCGAACACCGGGGAGCTGTTTTTT
d_gene: NA; v_gene: TRBV4-1; abundance: NA; j_gene: TRBJ1-1; CDR3aa: CASSQDPGGMNTEAFF; CDR3nt: TGCGCCAGCAGCCAAGATCCGGGAGGCATGAACACTGAAGCTTTCTTT
d_gene: NA; v_gene: TRBV4-1; abundance: many; j_gene: TRBJ1-3; CDR3aa: CASSQWGTTGSGNTIYF; CDR3nt: TGCGCCAGCAGCCAGTGGGGCACGACAGGCTCTGGAAACACCATATATTTT
d_gene: TRBD1; v_gene: TRBV6-2/TRBV6-3; abundance: NA; j_gene: TRBJ2-3; CDR3aa: CASRGGTKDRAYKDTQYF; CDR3nt: TGTGCCAGCAGGGGGGGAACAAAGGACAGGGCATATAAAGATACGCAGTATTTT
d_gene: NA; v_gene: TRBV29-1; abundance: many; j_gene: TRBJ2-1; CDR3aa: CSEATVGIYNEQFF; CDR3nt: TGCAGCGAAGCGACAGTAGGAATATACAATGAGCAGTTCTTC
d_gene: TRBD2; v_gene: TRBV2; abundance: NA; j_gene: TRBJ2-2; CDR3aa: CASGTSGTGELFF; CDR3nt: TGTGCCAGTGGGACTAGTGGTACCGGGGAGCTGTTTTTT
d_gene: TRBD1; v_gene: TRBV5-1; abundance: few; j_gene: TRBJ2-3; CDR3aa: CASTDPGTGGTDTQYF; CDR3nt: TGCGCCAGCACCGACCCCGGGACAGGGGGCACAGATACGCAGTATTTT
d_gene: NA; v_gene: TRBV18; abundance: many; j_gene: TRBJ2-3; CDR3aa: CASSPLILTDTQYF; CDR3nt: TGTGCCAGCTCACCCCTGATCCTCACAGATACGCAGTATTTT
d_gene: TRBD1; v_gene: TRBV12-3/TRBV12-4; abundance: few; j_gene: TRBJ2-2; CDR3aa: CASKDTDRGRGGELFF; CDR3nt: TGTGCCAGCAAAGATACGGACAGGGGGCGAGGCGGGGAGCTGTTTTTT
d_gene: TRBD2; v_gene: TRBV7-9; abundance: NA; j_gene: TRBJ2-1; CDR3aa: CASSHVPTSGYNEQFF; CDR3nt: TGTGCCAGCAGCCACGTCCCGACTAGCGGATACAATGAGCAGTTCTTC
d_gene: NA; v_gene: TRBV4-1; abundance: many; j_gene: TRBJ2-1; CDR3aa: CASSQGFARSSYNEQFF; CDR3nt: TGCGCCAGCAGCCAAGGGTTCGCACGCAGCTCCTACAATGAGCAGTTCTTC
d_gene: TRBD1; v_gene: TRBV20-1; abundance: NA; j_gene: TRBJ2-3; CDR3aa: CSARQGDIADTQYF; CDR3nt: TGCAGTGCCCGACAGGGGGATATCGCAGATACGCAGTATTTT
d_gene: NA; v_gene: TRBV11-2; abundance: NA; j_gene: TRBJ2-1; CDR3aa: CASSLSGPNYNEQFF; CDR3nt: TGTGCCAGCAGCTTAAGTGGGCCTAACTACAATGAGCAGTTCTTC
d_gene: TRBD2; v_gene: TRBV2; abundance: few; j_gene: TRBJ2-1; CDR3aa: CARSGGTAHQFF; CDR3nt: TGTGCCAGATCGGGGGGGACTGCCCATCAGTTCTTC
d_gene: NA; v_gene: TRBV4-1; abundance: many; j_gene: TRBJ1-5; CDR3aa: CASSQGGEPQHF; CDR3nt: TGCGCCAGCAGCCAAGGAGGGGAGCCCCAGCATTTT
d_gene: TRBD1; v_gene: TRBV10-3; abundance: few; j_gene: TRBJ2-3; CDR3aa: CAISDGRDRGTDTQYF; CDR3nt: TGTGCCATCAGTGACGGAAGGGACAGGGGAACAGATACGCAGTATTTT
d_gene: NA; v_gene: TRBV3-1; abundance: NA; j_gene: TRBJ1-6; CDR3aa: CASSQDTGRGLYSPLHF; CDR3nt: TGTGCCAGCAGCCAAGATACAGGCAGGGGCCTCTATTCACCCCTCCACTTT
d_gene: TRBD2; v_gene: TRBV7-2; abundance: many; j_gene: TRBJ2-2; CDR3aa: CASSLELAGGELFF; CDR3nt: TGTGCCAGCAGCTTAGAACTAGCGGGCGGGGAGCTGTTTTTT
d_gene: TRBD1; v_gene: TRBV7-2; abundance: few; j_gene: TRBJ2-7; CDR3aa: CASSPRTGEVEQYF; CDR3nt: TGTGCCAGCAGCCCGCGGACAGGGGAGGTCGAGCAGTACTTC
d_gene: TRBD2; v_gene: TRBV6-1; abundance: many; j_gene: TRBJ2-7; CDR3aa: CASSPGTSGNLEQYF; CDR3nt: TGTGCCAGCAGTCCCGGGACTAGCGGCAACTTAGAGCAGTACTTC